This T cell receptor (beta chain) was profiled in a study of shared clonotypes between healthy human individuals. General observations from the study: Non-shared clonotypes had lower generation probabilities than those shared by all four donors. For naive CD4 cells, 5% to 6.5% of clonotypes were shared across a handful of donors. The expectation was that sequencing depth would affect clonotype sharing among donors.

Of note for this clone: Its specificity is not known.

This CDR3 comprises 14 residues. CDR1 and CDR2 (germline): MNHEY, SMNVEV (reference sequence). V lost 1 base and J 5 bases, leaving 8 bases between the germline ends. Around 30,000 T cell genomes (about 210 ng DNA) went into each sorted-subset replicate. Data came from immunoSEQ multiplex PCR; TCRdb stores just in-frame clones and leaves some out. Of under 1,100,000 clones in the sample, about 77% are singletons; the top ten hold around 1.4%. The clonotype was recovered from a man younger than 35 in good health. Sequencing input: memory CD4+ T cells sorted from blood. The subset here: CD45RA-negative fraction. The J gene is TRBJ2-2, the V gene TRBV27; D perhaps matches TRBD2 (6 bases). The CDR3, as DNA: TGTGCCAGCAGTTTATATGCGGGAACCGGGGAGCTGTTTTTT. It encodes CASSLYAGTGELFF.